Below, one TCR beta chain is given with its context. What it recognizes is unknown. From germline, CDR1 is MDHEN and CDR2 SYDVKM. The CDR3 spans 16 residues. The ends were cut back, 5 bases at V and 0 bases at J, with 16 bases in the middle. TCRdb's copy holds only in-frame clones and misses some; the assay was immunoSEQ multiplex PCR. The profile shows more than 110,000 clones, roughly 90% of them singletons. The data derive from a study of T cell responses to AZD1222 COVID-19 vaccine. Findings and limits, study-wide: Repertoires were obtained only post-peak T cell response. At 160-218 and 743-854, vaccine-associated CD4 TCRs were dominant, and they spanned spike.

This clonotype originated in an adult in good health. The V and J genes are TRBV28 and TRBJ1-1, with D unclear. The material sequenced was peripheral blood, taken on day 0 of AZD1222 vaccination. CDR3 DNA: TGTGCCAGCAGTCCCGGACGGAGGAACATGAACACTGAAGCTTTCTTT. This encodes CASSPGRRNMNTEAFF.